This paragraph covers one T cell receptor (beta chain) sequence. Trimming took off 6 bases at V and 6 bases at J, with 19 bases between the two ends. CDR1 and CDR2 (germline): SGHDT, YYEEEE. This CDR3 is built from 15 residues. The sample originates from a study of blood T cell repertoires in COVID-19. On the study more broadly: Nucleic acid was either cDNA or gDNA, and it came from T cells, B-cell-depleted T cells, or PBMCs.

Per the authors' pipeline: Cell counts per sample came from amplifying reference gene primers. Sequencing used immunoSEQ multiplex PCR; TCRdb keeps in-frame clones, though not all of them. That table supplies the V and J calls and clone size; D and trimming were determined from the DNA. Altogether approximately 90,000 clones are present, around 80% being singletons, with the ten largest covering under 50%. This clonotype was sampled from a human donor in a cohort sampled during active COVID-19. The rearrangement joins TRBV5-6 to TRBJ2-1, with D perhaps TRBD2 (5 bases). Sequenced: peripheral blood. CDR3: CASTTLAGTINEQFF. For the CDR3, the DNA is TGTGCCAGCACCACCTTGGCGGGTACAATCAATGAGCAGTTCTTC.